This T cell receptor (beta chain) was captured in a study of metastatic and nonmetastatic thyroid tumors. At the level of the study: Repertoire comparisons spanned blood and tumor or nodule tissue from malignant and benign thyroid patients.

Authors' methods: Clinicopathological groups differed in CDR3, with these differences serving to build a distant-metastasis classifier for papillary thyroid cancer. TCRdb reprocessed the PCR reads using MiXCR. Here the V and J calls rest on TCRdb's processing, not on the authors' analysis. Found here are more than 85,000 clones, approximately 9% of them singletons; the top ten hold around 9.2%. Points on this clone: Its target is not known.

Study findings and constraints: Malignant thyroid tumors reportedly had TCR beta diversity that was significantly higher than in benign nodules, in blood and tumor.

J gave up 0 bases and V 2 bases, and 11 bases lay outside the gene matches. Looked up from germline, CDR1 is MNHNY and CDR2 is SVGAGI (reference sequence). There are 18 residues in the CDR3. Before thyroid surgery, none of the patients had received any treatment. The receptor was isolated from a female donor with papillary thyroid cancer or a benign thyroid nodule (not recorded which). Some clones in this sample may be carry-over from other donors' samples. The sample comprised blood. The rearrangement joins TRBV6-6 to TRBJ2-7; 9 bases are shared with TRBD1. The CDR3 DNA reads TGTGCCAGCAGTTACCAAAAACCGACGGGACAGGGCTCCTACGAGCAGTACTTC. Amino acids: CASSYQKPTGQGSYEQYF.